Each of the 2 T cell receptor beta chains below was sequenced from the same sample in a study of T cell repertoires in cytomegalovirus infection. A single record per CDR3 protein comes from TCRdb applying MiXCR to the reads. The sample lists hundreds of thousands of distinct CDR3 sequences, 15% to 20% occurring once. Material for sequencing was PBMCs. The receptors originated from a human donor in good health (CMV status not recorded). Some clones in this sample may be carry-over from other donors' samples.

This clonotype was seen many times. This chain joins TRBV7-8 and TRBJ2-3; no definite D call. V was cut by 2 bases and J by 6 bases, with 9 bases left in between. Germline-derived CDR1 and CDR2 are SGHVS and FQNEAQ. The CDR3 has 13 residues. The CDR3 sequence: CASSLMTADTQYF. The CDR3 DNA reads as TGTGCCAGCAGCTTAATGACCGCCGATACGCAGTATTTT.

This clonotype was seen more than once but under ten times. V and J are TRBV12-3 or TRBV12-4 and TRBJ2-1; possible D gene TRBD2, 5 bases. CDR3 length: 17 amino acids. Deletions cut 4 bases from V and 4 bases from J, with 20 bases between. The CDR3 reads CASSSPLTRVGYNEQFF. The CDR3 DNA sequence: TGTGCCAGCAGTTCACCTCTTACGCGGGTTGGTTACAATGAGCAGTTCTTC.